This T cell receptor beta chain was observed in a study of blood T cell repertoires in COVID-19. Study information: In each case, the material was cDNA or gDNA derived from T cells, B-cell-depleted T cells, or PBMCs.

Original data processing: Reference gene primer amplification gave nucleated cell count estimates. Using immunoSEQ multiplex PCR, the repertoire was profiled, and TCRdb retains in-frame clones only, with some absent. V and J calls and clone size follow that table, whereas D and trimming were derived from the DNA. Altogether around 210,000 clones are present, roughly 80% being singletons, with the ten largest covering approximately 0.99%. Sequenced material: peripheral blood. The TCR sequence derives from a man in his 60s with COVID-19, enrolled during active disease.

The CDR3 reads CASSYLRNYGYTF. CDR3 nucleotide sequence: TGTGCCAGCAGTTACTTGCGGAACTATGGCTACACCTTC. V is TRBV6-2 or TRBV6-3 and J is TRBJ1-2; no definite D call. Trimming took 1 base from V and 2 from J, leaving 5 bases between them. CDR1 and CDR2 from the germline V gene are MNHEY and SVGEGT. The CDR3 runs to 13 residues.